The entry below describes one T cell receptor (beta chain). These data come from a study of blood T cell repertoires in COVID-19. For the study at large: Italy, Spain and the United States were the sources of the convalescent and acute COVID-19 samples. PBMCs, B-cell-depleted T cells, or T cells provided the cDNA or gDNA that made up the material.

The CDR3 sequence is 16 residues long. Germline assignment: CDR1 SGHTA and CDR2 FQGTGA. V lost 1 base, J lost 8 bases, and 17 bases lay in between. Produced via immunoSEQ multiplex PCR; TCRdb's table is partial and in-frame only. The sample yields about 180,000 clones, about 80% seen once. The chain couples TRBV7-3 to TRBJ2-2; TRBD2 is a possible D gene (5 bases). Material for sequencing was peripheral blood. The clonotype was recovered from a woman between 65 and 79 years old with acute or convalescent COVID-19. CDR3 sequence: CASSLMLYRGSGELFF. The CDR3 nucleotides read TGTGCCAGCAGCTTAATGTTATATCGGGGTTCTGGGGAGCTGTTTTTT.